The 29 T cell receptor beta chains below come from one sample, sequenced in a study of T cell responses to AZD1222 COVID-19 vaccine (dated by TCRdb to about 2021). The time point label corresponds to: about 28 days (+/-7) after the second vaccine dose. The receptor library was made with the immunoSEQ multiplex PCR assay. Held by TCRdb, this immuneACCESS table contains in-frame sequences only and omits some clones. Under half of the omission traces to an unresolved V gene where checked; the cause of the rest is unknown. The sample profile shows 97,000 or so clones; more than 85% of them were found once. Roughly 8% of the sample lies in the top ten. The sequences come from peripheral blood, collected 28 days after the second AZD1222 dose. Source of these receptors: an adult who received the AZD1222 COVID-19 vaccine.

This clone was detected once. The CDR3 region is CASSLTSIRGGGTEAFF. CDR3 coding DNA: TGTGCCAGCTCACTGACATCTATCCGGGGAGGGGGTACTGAAGCTTTCTTT. The chain carries TRBV18 and TRBJ1-1; maybe TRBD1 (6 bases). V was cut by 4 bases and J by 5 bases, with 23 bases left in between. Germline V gene sequence: CDR1 KGHSH, CDR2 LQKENI. The CDR3 runs to 17 residues.

This clone showed up just once. The chain carries TRBV13 and TRBJ2-3; the D is unclear. The germline V gene encodes CDR1 PRHDT and CDR2 FYEKMQ (reference sequence). Trimming shortened V by 3 bases and J by 0 bases, and 4 bases separated the two germline ends. The CDR3 spans 13 residues. CDR3 nucleotide sequence: TGTGCCAGCAGCTTGGCAAGCACAGATACGCAGTATTTT. Residues: CASSLASTDTQYF. Drawing the rest from reference TRBV13 and TRBJ2-3, the complete variable domain is AAGVIQSPRHLIKEKRETATLKCYPIPRHDTVYWYQQGPGQDPQFLISFYEKMQSDKGSIPDRFSAQQFSDYHSELNMSSLELGDSALYFCASSLASTDTQYFGPGTRLTVL.

The rearrangement uses TRBV24-1 and TRBJ2-2, with 7 bases lining up with TRBD1. V was pared by 10 bases and J by 0 bases, with 10 bases of the junction left unmatched. The germline CDR1 and CDR2 sequences are KGHDR and SFDVKD. This CDR3 region has 16 residues. The DNA of the CDR3 is TGTGCCACGAGCCATGGGACAGACCCGAACACCGGGGAGCTGTTTTTT. This encodes CATSHGTDPNTGELFF.

V usage is TRBV27 and J usage is TRBJ1-1; 8 nucleotides match TRBD1. CDR3 length: 14 residues. Looked up from germline, CDR1 is MNHEY and CDR2 is SMNVEV (reference sequence). V shed 5 bases, J shed 1 base, and the junction held 3 bases outside the gene matches. CDR3 protein: CASSMGTGNTEAFF. Here the CDR3 DNA reads TGTGCCAGCAGTATGGGGACAGGGAACACTGAAGCTTTCTTT.

The chain employs TRBV19 and TRBJ2-3; 10 bases line up with TRBD2. V lost 3 bases, J lost 2 bases, and 8 bases stayed unmatched. This CDR3 has 17 residues. The germline CDR1 and CDR2 sequences are LNHDA and SQIVND (reference sequence). CDR3 coding DNA: TGTGCCAGTAGTATTGCTGCTAGCGGGAGTGCCACAGATACGCAGTATTTT. It is translated as CASSIAASGSATDTQYF.

J is TRBJ2-7 and V is TRBV7-2; TRBD2 matches 12 bases. The CDR3 loop spans 15 amino acids. J was trimmed by 4 bases and V by 4 bases; bases with no gene match: 5. CDR1 and CDR2 from the germline V gene are SGHTA and FQGNSA. As DNA, the CDR3 is TGTGCCAGCAGCTACGGACTAGCGGGAATATACGAGCAGTACTTC. As protein: CASSYGLAGIYEQYF.

This chain links TRBV20-1 with TRBJ1-6; unclear D gene. The V gene lost 3 bases and the J gene lost 7 bases, with 13 bases spanning the gap. In germline, CDR1 is DFQATT, CDR2 SNEGSKA (reference sequence). This CDR3 region has 14 residues. CDR3: CSASHRAPNSPLHF. The CDR3 DNA reads as TGCAGTGCTAGTCACCGGGCCCCCAATTCACCCCTCCACTTT.

This chain uses TRBV15 with TRBJ2-5; D might be TRBD1 or TRBD2, each matching 5 bases. This CDR3 is built from 18 residues. The V end was cut by 2 bases, the J end by 4 bases, with 23 bases between. Germline V gene data show CDR1 as LNHNV and CDR2 as YYDKDF (reference sequence). The CDR3 bases are TGTGCCACCAGCAGACTTACGGCTCCGGGACCTCACCGAGAGACCCAGTACTTC. It translates to CATSRLTAPGPHRETQYF.

Notes on this clone: Other nucleotide sequences from this sample produce the same CDR3. V and J are TRBV7-9 and TRBJ1-5; TRBD1 matches at 7 bases. Trimming cost V 5 bases and J 5 bases; bases outside gene matches: 3. The CDR3 runs 13 residues. Per the germline V gene, CDR1 is SEHNR and CDR2 is FQNEAQ (reference sequence). CDR3 in DNA: TGTGCCAGCAGCCCAGACAGGGATCAGCCCCAGCATTTT. As protein: CASSPDRDQPQHF.

The table lists this clone with a count of one. Here the CDR3 reads CASSWTGAQFF. CDR3 bases: TGTGCCAGCAGCTGGACAGGCGCACAGTTCTTC. The chain uses TRBV7-9 and TRBJ2-1; 7 bases fit TRBD1. V was pared by 4 bases and J by 13 bases, with 4 bases of the junction left unmatched. This CDR3 is built from 11 residues. Germline V gives CDR1 SEHNR, CDR2 FQNEAQ (reference sequence).

The CDR3 nucleotides are TGTGCCAGCAGCCAAGCGGAATCTGGCTACACCTTC. This gives the protein CASSQAESGYTF. The chain is built from TRBV3-1 (or the pseudogene TRBV3-2) and TRBJ1-2; no reliable D call. This CDR3 comprises 12 residues. Germline CDR1 is LGHDT and CDR2 is YNNKEL (reference sequence). V lost 1 base and J 7 bases, leaving 7 bases between the germline ends.

The chain carries TRBV5-5 and TRBJ2-1; D may be TRBD2 (5 bases). Germline V lookup: CDR1 SGHKS, CDR2 YYEKEE (reference sequence). Trimming took off 0 bases at V and 2 bases at J, with 12 bases between the two ends. The CDR3 has 16 residues. CDR3 loop: CASSLVGGSPYNEQFF. The CDR3 coding sequence is TGTGCCAGCAGCTTGGTTGGCGGGTCGCCCTACAATGAGCAGTTCTTC.

The chain couples TRBV27 to TRBJ2-4, with D possibly matching TRBD2 (5 bases). CDR3 length: 19 amino acids. Trimming pared 5 bases from V and 3 bases from J, leaving 26 bases between. Germline values: CDR1 MNHEY, CDR2 SMNVEV (reference sequence). Written as DNA, the CDR3 is TGTGCCAGCAGTCCACTTTACGGGCAGCGAGGGTTGGTCAAAAACATTCAGTACTTC. Amino acids: CASSPLYGQRGLVKNIQYF.

The rearrangement links TRBV6-5 to TRBJ1-5, with D possibly matching TRBD1 (5 bases). V lost 2 bases, J lost 5 bases, and 16 bases lay in between. The CDR3 is 16 residues long. CDR1 is MNHEY and CDR2 is SVGAGI in the germline V gene. The DNA for the CDR3 is TGTGCCAGCAGTTACAGTGGGACCCGCACGGATCAGCCCCAGCATTTT. Protein: CASSYSGTRTDQPQHF.

This clone was seen a single time. J is TRBJ2-1 and V is TRBV5-4, with TRBD2 matching over 8 bases. There are 15 residues in the CDR3. V lost 4 bases and J lost 10; bases outside the gene matches: 13. Germline V CDR1 and CDR2: SGHNT, YYREEE (reference sequence). The chain's CDR3 is CASSPGTSGLVEQFF. The CDR3 nucleotides read TGTGCCAGCAGCCCCGGGACCTCGGGACTAGTCGAGCAGTTCTTC.

The chain recombines TRBV7-8 with TRBJ1-2; 7 nucleotides align to TRBD1. Trimming cost V 5 bases and J 4 bases; bases outside gene matches: 7. The CDR3 has 14 amino acids. From germline, CDR1 is SGHVS and CDR2 FQNEAQ. The CDR3 is CASSHRDSLYGYTF. For the CDR3, the DNA is TGTGCCAGCAGCCACCGGGACAGCCTCTATGGCTACACCTTC.

The chain employs TRBV18 and TRBJ1-3; D is unclear. V shed 2 bases and J shed 0 bases, with 11 bases lying between them. The CDR3 contains 16 residues. Germline CDR1 is KGHSH and CDR2 is LQKENI. In DNA, the CDR3 is TGTGCCAGCTCACCAAGAACAGAGAGCTCTGGAAACACCATATATTTT. It codes for CASSPRTESSGNTIYF.

This chain joins TRBV3-1 (or the pseudogene TRBV3-2) and TRBJ2-4; no clear D gene. CDR3 length: 12 amino acids. Germline V gives CDR1 LGHDT, CDR2 YNNKEL (reference sequence). Trimming cost V 0 bases and J 4 bases, with 1 base left between them. CDR3 nucleotide sequence: TGTGCCAGCAGCCAAGAAAAAAACATTCAGTACTTC. It is translated as CASSQEKNIQYF.

The CDR3 region has the DNA TGTGCCACCAGTGATGGGGGGAACACTGAAGCTTTCTTT. This sequence encodes CATSDGGNTEAFF. The chain combines TRBV24-1 with TRBJ1-1, with D maybe TRBD1 (5 bases). Looked up from germline, CDR1 is KGHDR and CDR2 is SFDVKD. The CDR3 loop spans 13 amino acids. Trimming removed 3 bases at V and 1 base at J, with 5 bases between.

The gene calls are TRBV7-9 and TRBJ1-2, with D unclear. Germline assignment: CDR1 SEHNR and CDR2 FQNEAQ (reference sequence). V was trimmed by 5 bases and J by 0 bases, leaving 10 bases between them. This CDR3 has 14 residues. The CDR3 loop is CASSLGIPNYGYTF. The CDR3 coding sequence is TGTGCCAGCAGCCTGGGCATACCTAACTATGGCTACACCTTC.

V usage is TRBV9 and J usage is TRBJ1-2; the D is unclear. V was pared by 4 bases and J by 3 bases, with 13 bases between. The CDR3 has 14 amino acids. Germline CDR1 reads SGDLS; CDR2 reads YYNGEE. CDR3 in DNA: TGTGCCAGCAGCCCCGGTTTCAGAGACTATGGCTACACCTTC. Residues: CASSPGFRDYGYTF.

The V gene is TRBV5-6, the J gene TRBJ2-7; tentatively, D is TRBD2 (7 bases). CDR3 length equals 17 residues. The germline V gene has CDR1 SGHDT and CDR2 YYEEEE. V lost 4 bases and J lost 5, with 25 bases in between. The CDR3 here is CASSASRGARGTNEQYF. CDR3 nucleotides: TGTGCCAGCAGCGCTAGTCGGGGGGCGAGGGGTACCAACGAGCAGTACTTC. Using reference TRBV5-6 and TRBJ2-7 for the parts outside the CDR3, the full variable domain is DAGVTQSPTHLIKTRGQQVTLRCSPKSGHDTVSWYQQALGQGPQFIFQYYEEEERQRGNFPDRFSGHQFPNYSSELNVNALLLGDSALYLCASSASRGARGTNEQYFGPGTRLTVT.

CDR3 nucleotide sequence: TGTGCCAGCAGTGTCCATCTGTCGTCAGCGAACACTGAAGCTTTCTTT. It yields the protein CASSVHLSSANTEAFF. This chain uses TRBV2 with TRBJ1-1, with D uncertain. This CDR3 spans 16 amino acids. Trimming pared 4 bases from V and 1 base from J, leaving 16 bases between. CDR1 is SNHLY, CDR2 FYNNEI, per germline.

The table lists this clone with a count of one. The chain has TRBV12-3 or TRBV12-4 and TRBJ1-5, with TRBD1 matching 8 bases. V shed 6 bases, J shed 4 bases, and the junction held 2 bases outside the gene matches. The CDR3 extends over 13 amino acids. The CDR3 here is CASRTGANQPQHF. Here the CDR3 DNA reads TGTGCCAGCAGGACAGGGGCAAATCAGCCCCAGCATTTT.

The chain carries TRBV24-1 and TRBJ1-4; D gene ambiguous. This CDR3 is 15 amino acids long. Germline-derived CDR1 and CDR2 are KGHDR and SFDVKD. V lost 3 bases and J 8 bases, leaving 15 bases between the germline ends. The CDR3 DNA reads TGTGCCACCAGTGATGGGCAAGGTGTATACGAAAAACTGTTTTTT. Its protein product is CATSDGQGVYEKLFF.

This chain links TRBV19 with TRBJ2-6; D gene unclear. Germline V gene data show CDR1 as LNHDA and CDR2 as SQIVND (reference sequence). Trimming left V 6 bases short and J 2 bases short, with 2 bases between. This CDR3 is 12 amino acids long. CDR3: CASRTGANVLTF. The CDR3 DNA follows: TGTGCCAGTAGGACTGGGGCCAACGTCCTGACTTTC.

V and J are TRBV5-4 and TRBJ2-3; possibly TRBD1 for D (6 bases). Germline V gene lookup returns CDR1 SGHNT and CDR2 YYREEE (reference sequence). The CDR3 is 14 residues long. V was trimmed by 6 bases and J by 3 bases, leaving 14 bases between them. CDR3 protein: CASTPGVLTDTQYF. CDR3 in DNA: TGTGCCAGCACCCCAGGGGTCCTTACAGATACGCAGTATTTT.

About this clone: This specimen includes other DNA sequences encoding the same CDR3. This chain joins TRBV7-9 and TRBJ1-1; no reliable D call. CDR1 SEHNR and CDR2 FQNEAQ come from the germline V gene (reference sequence). The V end was cut by 1 base, the J end by 1 base, with 4 bases between. The CDR3 runs 13 residues. The CDR3 nucleotides read TGTGCCAGCAGCTTAGTCGGGAACACTGAAGCTTTCTTT. It specifies CASSLVGNTEAFF. The whole variable domain, remainder taken from reference TRBV7-9 and TRBJ1-1, is DTGVSQNPRHKITKRGQNVTFRCDPISEHNRLYWYRQTLGQGPEFLTYFQNEAQLEKSRLLSDRFSAERPKGSFSTLEIQRTEQGDSAMYLCASSLVGNTEAFFGQGTRLTVV.

The V gene is TRBV15, the J gene TRBJ1-4; weak D call: TRBD1 (5 bases). CDR3 length: 17 amino acids. With 3 bases removed from V and 7 bases from J, the gap between germline ends came to 21 bases. Germline V gives CDR1 LNHNV, CDR2 YYDKDF (reference sequence). In DNA, the CDR3 is TGTGCCACCAGCAGGAGGAGCCGGGACCCGGGGGGTGAAAAACTGTTTTTT. Amino acid sequence: CATSRRSRDPGGEKLFF.